This TCR beta chain originates from a study of blood T cell repertoires in COVID-19. Study in general: The United States, Italy and Spain were the sources of the acute and convalescent COVID-19 samples.

Study processing details: Estimated nucleated cell counts came from reference gene primer amplification. TCRdb's copy holds only in-frame clones and misses some; the assay was immunoSEQ multiplex PCR. V, J and clone size were drawn from that table, and D and trimming were deduced from the DNA. This repertoire shows about 75,000 clones, about 87% found once; its top ten account for roughly 6%. Between the trimmed V and J ends, which lost 0 bases and 3 bases, there was a span of 7 bases. CDR1 is SGHDT and CDR2 is YYEEEE in the germline V gene. This CDR3 is built from 14 residues. The receptor was derived from a woman between 45 and 65 years old with acute or convalescent COVID-19. Sample: peripheral blood. The gene calls are TRBV5-6 and TRBJ1-5; D not resolved. The CDR3 bases are TGTGCCAGCAGCTTGGGAGGAATCAATCAGCCCCAGCATTTT. Translated, it gives CASSLGGINQPQHF. The whole variable domain, remainder taken from reference TRBV5-6 and TRBJ1-5, is DAGVTQSPTHLIKTRGQQVTLRCSPKSGHDTVSWYQQALGQGPQFIFQYYEEEERQRGNFPDRFSGHQFPNYSSELNVNALLLGDSALYLCASSLGGINQPQHFGDGTRLSIL.